Reported below is one TCR beta chain. Germline CDR1 SGHRS, CDR2 YFSETQ. The CDR3 runs 13 residues. V lost 0 bases, J lost 3 bases, and 7 bases lay in between. This sample stems from a study of blood T cell repertoires in COVID-19. For the study at large: From the United States, Italy and Spain came samples of acute and convalescent COVID-19. Sample material is recorded as cDNA or gDNA derived from T cells, B-cell-depleted T cells, or PBMCs.

Per the study methods: Reference gene primer amplification gave estimated nucleated cell counts. The method was immunoSEQ multiplex PCR; TCRdb's version includes in-frame clones alone and lacks a portion of them. V and J calls and clone size follow that table, whereas D and trimming were derived from the DNA. The sample holds 70,000 to 95,000 clones, roughly 88% seen once. The J gene is TRBJ2-7, the V gene TRBV5-1; D remains ambiguous. The receptor comes from a woman in her 70s with acute or convalescent COVID-19. Material for sequencing was peripheral blood. This CDR3 is CASSLETGYEQYF. The CDR3, as DNA: TGCGCCAGCAGCTTGGAAACGGGCTACGAGCAGTACTTC.